The present TCR beta chain was sequenced within a study of T-cell reconstitution after alpha-beta-depleted transplantation in children. A TCRbeta library incorporating unique molecular identifiers was prepared. MiXCR, run by TCRdb on the PCR reads, gives a single entry per CDR3 protein. The table includes hundreds of thousands of distinct CDR3 sequences, more than 9% detected once. V was shortened by 7 bases and J by 3 bases, with 12 bases between the two germline ends. The germline CDR1 and CDR2 sequences are SGHVS and FQNEAQ. The CDR3 sequence is 14 residues long. Study results and limitations: Most T-cell counts and diversity one year after the transplant came from T cells that were newly produced. Surviving recipient T cells and thymic progenitors produced the high day-60 TCRbeta diversity seen in some patients. Expanded graft clones, several hundred of them, were reportedly the source of alpha-beta T cells about two months after transplant.

This clonotype was seen many times. Antigen unknown. This receptor was taken from a child younger than 10 with inherited bone marrow failure, due to receive a stem cell transplant. The specimen comprised PBMCs, sampled before TCRalphabeta/CD19-depleted stem cell transplant. J is TRBJ1-4 and V is TRBV7-8, with D perhaps matching TRBD1 (5 bases). The CDR3 nucleotides read TGTGCCAGCACCCTTATGGGGGCTAATGAAAAACTGTTTTTT. It specifies CASTLMGANEKLFF.